This T cell receptor beta chain came from a study of radiation and T cells in renal cell carcinoma (dated by TCRdb to 2018 to 2020). General notes on the study: The samples were obtained from a clinical trial, where primary renal cell carcinomas were treated with 15 Gy stereotactic body radiation therapy and then removed by nephrectomy 4 weeks afterward. A total of approximately 53 samples underwent TCR beta sequencing, made up of about 25 tumors and about 27 peripheral blood samples. Across all 50 or so samples, 4,016,671 unique CDR3 nucleotide sequences, encoding 2.5 million to 3 million unique CDR3 amino acid sequences, were identified. Broad study findings and their caveats: The single-armed trial design could not address effects of radiation dose or scheduling on the TCR repertoire. Tracking of blood repertoire dynamics stopped at roughly 4 weeks after treatment, with no follow-up past that point. Because pretreatment tumor biopsies were not available, the baseline intratumoral presence of clonotypes could not be determined. Top tumor clonotypes rose in blood from baseline to 2 weeks post-radiation, then contracted by 4 weeks, suggesting transient expansion of tumor-resident clones.

In the case of this clone: Its target antigen remains unknown. Per-base quality was not reported, and no clone a single base away is much larger than it.

Reading the germline V gene (reference sequence) gives CDR1 MNHNY and CDR2 SVGAGI. Reading from cysteine to phenylalanine, the CDR3 counts 14 amino acids. The read is trimmed to its CDR3 DNA, 42 bases read in frame from base 1. The germline ends are 12 bases apart after V is trimmed by 4 bases and J by 6 bases. Following the manufacturer's recommendations, the immunoSEQ kit was used to generate TCR beta libraries from genomic DNA. To prepare the libraries, a first multiplex PCR with proprietary primers was run, followed by a second PCR that added unique barcodes, and a bead cleanup was done after each round. A kit-provided positive control reaction and a negative control reaction were included in every sample batch. The final libraries underwent checking on an Agilent 4200 TapeStation D1000 ScreenTape, volumetric pooling, and quantification by qPCR. Sequencing was performed on an Illumina NextSeq500 using a MidOutput 150-cycle cartridge, with 156 Read1 cycles, 15 Index1 cycles, and the kit custom primers. The pooled library was loaded at 1.0 pM, and around 20% PhiX control was spiked in. In the original analysis: Vendor-processed data were analyzed in R, with a clonotype defined as all T cells sharing the same CDR3 nucleotide sequence. For clone abundance analyses, frequencies were normalized to the 10,000 most abundant clones per sample. Public T cell clones, which averaged fewer than five per sample, were excluded before analysis. An abundance difference of at least 32-fold between compartments was the criterion for calling clonotypes tumor-enriched or baseline blood-enriched. A beta-binomial differential abundance model was used to identify clonotypes that expanded or contracted between blood time points. Tumor-blood repertoire similarity was measured with the Baroni-Urbani and Buser coefficient, and group comparisons used two-tailed Wilcoxon tests in R. Entries here come from immuneACCESS through TCRdb and include only in-frame sequences with V and J called. Some clones fail to appear in such tables; in the studies checked, an unresolved V gene covers under half of the shortfall, and the cause of the remainder is unknown. That table furnishes V, J and clone size, whereas the DNA furnished D and trimming. The sample table holds tens of thousands of clones, of which more than 80% were seen once. The ten largest clonotypes hold less than 30% of the sample.

According to the study, the label for this sample's time point signals: blood 2 weeks post-SBRT. According to the study, the label for this sample's treatment or condition signals: 15 Gy SBRT to primary tumor, nephrectomy 4 weeks later. To track tumor-enriched clonotypes, serial peripheral blood was sampled from radiation-treated patients at baseline and at 2 weeks and 4 weeks after SBRT. All patients had renal cell carcinoma with clear cell pathology. The QIAamp DNA Blood Mini Kit (Qiagen) was used to prepare genomic DNA for TCR sequencing. The analyses included only samples that passed all quality control checks.

The clonotype comes from a woman between 65 and 79 years old with renal cell carcinoma. This specimen consisted of blood, obtained from a patient whose treatment included radiotherapy and nephrectomy. This chain joins TRBV6-6 to TRBJ2-2; the D region possibly corresponds to TRBD1 (6 bases align). The nucleotides read TGTGCCAGCAGTTTCACACAGGGAGCCGGGGAGCTGTTTTTT. Its protein product is CASSFTQGAGELFF.